Presented here are 15 T cell receptor beta chains from one specimen sequenced in a study of cytomegalovirus exposure and HLA in healthy donors. This PCR relied on a set of 60 Vbeta primers and 13 Jbeta primers. Produced via immunoSEQ multiplex PCR; TCRdb's table is partial and in-frame only. Among fewer than 250,000 clones listed, around 84% were seen once. Source material: PBMCs. All receptors come from a woman aged 18-29 years in good health and CMV-seronegative.

The chain carries TRBV6-5 and TRBJ1-1; D perhaps matches TRBD1 (6 bases). CDR1 and CDR2 from the germline V gene are MNHEY and SVGAGI. The CDR3 runs 12 residues. With 6 bases removed from V and 8 bases from J, the gap between germline ends came to 13 bases. The CDR3 sequence: CASSRQGREAFF. The DNA for the CDR3 is TGTGCCAGCAGCCGCCAGGGGCGGGAAGCTTTCTTT.

The rearrangement links TRBV29-1 to TRBJ1-6; D uncertain. CDR1 SQVTM and CDR2 ANQGSEA come from the germline V gene. Deletions cut 6 bases from V and 2 bases from J, with 8 bases between. The CDR3 has 13 amino acids. This chain's CDR3 is CSVQNTYNSPLHF. In DNA, the CDR3 is TGCAGCGTCCAGAATACCTATAATTCACCCCTCCACTTT.

The gene calls are TRBV5-4 and TRBJ2-5; 7 bases line up with TRBD1. The length of the CDR3 is 15 residues. J was trimmed by 1 base and V by 4 bases; bases with no gene match: 7. CDR1 SGHNT and CDR2 YYREEE come from the germline V gene (reference sequence). The CDR3 nucleotides are TGTGCCAGCAGCCCGAAGGGGACAGCCCAAGAGACCCAGTACTTC. This encodes CASSPKGTAQETQYF.

This clone has just one count. The V call is TRBV2, the J call TRBJ1-6; D is undetermined. This CDR3 has 15 residues. V shed 2 bases and J shed 5 bases, with 10 bases lying between them. Germline loops: CDR1 SNHLY, CDR2 FYNNEI. The DNA for the CDR3 is TGTGCCAGCAGTGAATGGCGCGGGAATAATTCACCCCTCCACTTT. Amino acid sequence: CASSEWRGNNSPLHF. Looking up the rest from reference TRBV2 and TRBJ1-6 gives the full variable domain: EPEVTQTPSHQVTQMGQEVILRCVPISNHLYFYWYRQILGQKVEFLVSFYNNEISEKSEIFDDQFSVERPDGSNFTLKIRSTKLEDSAMYFCASSEWRGNNSPLHFGNGTRLTVT.

About this clone itself: The junction differs from germline at one of its ends, possibly a read error. The chain joins TRBV7-9 to TRBJ1-1; D possibly corresponds to TRBD1 (5 bases). The CDR3 loop spans 12 amino acids. Germline V gene lookup returns CDR1 SEHNR and CDR2 FQNEAQ (reference sequence). The CDR3 protein is CSSSPGFTEAFF. The DNA of the CDR3 is TGTTCCAGCAGCCCAGGGTTCACTGAAGCTTTCTTT.

The chain couples TRBV9 to TRBJ2-2; possible D gene TRBD1, 6 bases. This CDR3 has 16 amino acids. From germline, CDR1 is SGDLS and CDR2 YYNGEE. V gave up 4 bases and J gave up 0 bases, with 13 bases separating them. The CDR3 nucleotides read TGTGCCAGCAGCTCGGGACAAATCTCGAACACCGGGGAGCTGTTTTTT. Protein sequence: CASSSGQISNTGELFF. The full variable domain, rest sourced from reference TRBV9 and TRBJ2-2, is DSGVTQTPKHLITATGQRVTLRCSPRSGDLSVYWYQQSLDQGLQFLIQYYNGEERAKGNILERFSAQQFPDLHSELNLSSLELGDSALYFCASSSGQISNTGELFFGEGSRLTVL.

This chain uses TRBV6-5 with TRBJ1-1; no clear D. CDR3 length: 13 residues. Germline lookup yields CDR1 MNHEY and CDR2 SVGAGI. Trimming took 5 bases from V and 4 from J, leaving 11 bases between them. The CDR3 DNA reads TGTGCCAGCAGTGAACACCGGGGCACTGAAGCTTTCTTT. It translates to CASSEHRGTEAFF.

The chain couples TRBV27 to TRBJ2-3; 11 bases map to TRBD2. Germline-derived CDR1 and CDR2 are MNHEY and SMNVEV (reference sequence). The length of the CDR3 is 15 residues. V dropped 5 bases and J dropped 6; count of bases not matched to a gene: 7. This CDR3 is CASSKPSGRMDTQYF. CDR3 coding DNA: TGTGCCAGCAGTAAACCTAGCGGGAGGATGGATACGCAGTATTTT.

The chain has TRBV6-6 and TRBJ2-1; D is possibly TRBD2 (5 bases). Trimming took 5 bases from V and 3 from J, leaving 8 bases between them. Per the germline V gene, CDR1 is MNHNY and CDR2 is SVGAGI (reference sequence). This CDR3 spans 13 amino acids. The CDR3 sequence is CASSPRDYNEQFF. The CDR3 DNA sequence: TGTGCCAGCAGTCCCCGGGACTACAATGAGCAGTTCTTC.

The chain combines TRBV6-5 with TRBJ2-1; 11 nucleotides align to TRBD2. This CDR3 has 15 residues. Germline trimming cut 1 base from V and 9 bases from J; bases unmatched to any gene: 5. From germline, CDR1 is MNHEY and CDR2 SVGAGI. The CDR3 region is CASSYWASGRSEQFF. The CDR3 nucleotides are TGTGCCAGCAGTTACTGGGCTAGCGGGAGGTCTGAGCAGTTCTTC.

The CDR3 nucleotides read TGTGCCAGCAGATACCAAGGCGGCACTGAAGCTTTCTTT. This sequence encodes CASRYQGGTEAFF. V is TRBV14 and J is TRBJ1-1; D is unresolved. The CDR3 contains 13 residues. Germline lookup yields CDR1 SGHDN and CDR2 FVKESK. Trimming took off 6 bases at V and 4 bases at J, with 12 bases between the two ends.

This clone has only one observation. The chain combines TRBV4-1 with TRBJ1-2, with D perhaps matching TRBD1 (6 bases). Looked up from germline, CDR1 is MGHRA and CDR2 is YSYEKL. V was pared by 2 bases and J by 7 bases, with 14 bases between. The CDR3 is made up of 14 amino acids. CDR3 in DNA: TGCGCCAGCAGCCAACCAAGACAGGCCGGTGGCTACACCTTC. Translated, it gives CASSQPRQAGGYTF.

The chain has TRBV29-1 and TRBJ2-1; 10 bases are shared with TRBD2. Looked up from germline, CDR1 is SQVTM and CDR2 is ANQGSEA. The CDR3 is made up of 15 amino acids. Unmatched junction bases numbered 11, after V lost 6 bases and J lost 6 bases. The CDR3 protein is CSVTVGSGRVNEQFF. The CDR3 DNA is TGCAGCGTGACCGTGGGGAGCGGGAGGGTCAATGAGCAGTTCTTC.

The genes are TRBV9 and TRBJ2-7, with 8 bases identical to TRBD2. Germline V gene sequence: CDR1 SGDLS, CDR2 YYNGEE. The CDR3 extends over 15 amino acids. V lost 4 bases to trimming and J lost 1 base; unmatched junction nucleotides: 7. The CDR3 nucleotides read TGTGCCAGCAGCTCAATGCGGGAGGCTTCCTACGAGCAGTACTTC. Translation gives CASSSMREASYEQYF.

This sequence joins TRBV7-2 and TRBJ2-7; TRBD2 agrees at 10 bases. CDR3 length equals 16 residues. Looked up from germline, CDR1 is SGHTA and CDR2 is FQGNSA. V dropped 4 bases and J dropped 3; count of bases not matched to a gene: 9. In nucleotides, the CDR3 is TGTGCCAGCAGCTCACATGGGACTAGCGCGTACTACGAGCAGTACTTC. Protein sequence: CASSSHGTSAYYEQYF.